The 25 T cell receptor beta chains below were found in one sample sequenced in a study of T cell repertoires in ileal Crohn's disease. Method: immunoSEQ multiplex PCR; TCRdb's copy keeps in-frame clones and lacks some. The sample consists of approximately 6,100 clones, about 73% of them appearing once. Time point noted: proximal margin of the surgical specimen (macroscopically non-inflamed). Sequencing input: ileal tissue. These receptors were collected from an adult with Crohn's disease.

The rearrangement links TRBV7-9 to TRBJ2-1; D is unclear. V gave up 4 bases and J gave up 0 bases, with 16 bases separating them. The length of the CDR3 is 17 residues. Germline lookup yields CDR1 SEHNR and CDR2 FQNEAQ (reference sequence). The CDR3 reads CASSSRDLRSSYNEQFF. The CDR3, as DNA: TGTGCCAGCAGCTCAAGGGATCTAAGGAGCTCCTACAATGAGCAGTTCTTC. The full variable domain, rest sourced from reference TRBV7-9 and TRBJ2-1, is DTGVSQNPRHKITKRGQNVTFRCDPISEHNRLYWYRQTLGQGPEFLTYFQNEAQLEKSRLLSDRFSAERPKGSFSTLEIQRTEQGDSAMYLCASSSRDLRSSYNEQFFGPGTRLTVL.

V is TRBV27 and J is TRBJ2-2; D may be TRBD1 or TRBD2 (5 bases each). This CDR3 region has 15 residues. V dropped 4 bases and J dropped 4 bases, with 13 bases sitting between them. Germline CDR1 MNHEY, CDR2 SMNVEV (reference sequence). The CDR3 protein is CASSSFGATTGELFF. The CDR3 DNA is TGTGCCAGCAGTTCCTTCGGGGCCACCACCGGGGAGCTGTTTTTT.

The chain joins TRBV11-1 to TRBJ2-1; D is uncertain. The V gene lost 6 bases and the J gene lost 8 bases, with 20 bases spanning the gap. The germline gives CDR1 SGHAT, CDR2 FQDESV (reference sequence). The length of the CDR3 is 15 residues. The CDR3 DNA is TGTGCCAGCAGTCAAACAAGCCCTGGGCCATATGAGCAGTTCTTC. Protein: CASSQTSPGPYEQFF.

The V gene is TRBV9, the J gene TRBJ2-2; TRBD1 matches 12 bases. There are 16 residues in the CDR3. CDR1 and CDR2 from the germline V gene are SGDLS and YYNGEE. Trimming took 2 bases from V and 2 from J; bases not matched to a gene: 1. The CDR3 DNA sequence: TGTGCCAGCAGCGTCGGGACAGGGGGCAACACCGGGGAGCTGTTTTTT. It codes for CASSVGTGGNTGELFF. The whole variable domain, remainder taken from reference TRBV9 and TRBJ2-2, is DSGVTQTPKHLITATGQRVTLRCSPRSGDLSVYWYQQSLDQGLQFLIQYYNGEERAKGNILERFSAQQFPDLHSELNLSSLELGDSALYFCASSVGTGGNTGELFFGEGSRLTVL.

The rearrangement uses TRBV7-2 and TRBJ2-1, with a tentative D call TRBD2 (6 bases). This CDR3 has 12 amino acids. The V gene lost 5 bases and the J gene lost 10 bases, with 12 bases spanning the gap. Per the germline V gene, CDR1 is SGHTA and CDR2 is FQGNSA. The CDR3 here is CASSSRSGEQFF. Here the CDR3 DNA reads TGTGCCAGCAGCAGCCGGAGCGGGGAGCAGTTCTTC.

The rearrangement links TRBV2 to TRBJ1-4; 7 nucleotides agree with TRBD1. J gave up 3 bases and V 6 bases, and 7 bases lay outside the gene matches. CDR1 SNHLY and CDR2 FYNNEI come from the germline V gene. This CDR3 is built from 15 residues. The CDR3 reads CASRVQGGANEKLFF. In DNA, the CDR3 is TGTGCCAGCAGAGTGCAGGGGGGAGCTAATGAAAAACTGTTTTTT. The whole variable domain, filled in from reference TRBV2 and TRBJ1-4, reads EPEVTQTPSHQVTQMGQEVILRCVPISNHLYFYWYRQILGQKVEFLVSFYNNEISEKSEIFDDQFSVERPDGSNFTLKIRSTKLEDSAMYFCASRVQGGANEKLFFGSGTQLSVL.

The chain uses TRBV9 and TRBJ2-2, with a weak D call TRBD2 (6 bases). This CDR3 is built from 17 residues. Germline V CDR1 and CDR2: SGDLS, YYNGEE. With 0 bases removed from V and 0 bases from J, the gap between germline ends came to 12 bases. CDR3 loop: CASSVGGLATNTGELFF. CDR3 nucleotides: TGTGCCAGCAGCGTAGGTGGTCTAGCGACGAACACCGGGGAGCTGTTTTTT. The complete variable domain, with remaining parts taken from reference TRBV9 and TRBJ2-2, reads DSGVTQTPKHLITATGQRVTLRCSPRSGDLSVYWYQQSLDQGLQFLIQYYNGEERAKGNILERFSAQQFPDLHSELNLSSLELGDSALYFCASSVGGLATNTGELFFGEGSRLTVL.

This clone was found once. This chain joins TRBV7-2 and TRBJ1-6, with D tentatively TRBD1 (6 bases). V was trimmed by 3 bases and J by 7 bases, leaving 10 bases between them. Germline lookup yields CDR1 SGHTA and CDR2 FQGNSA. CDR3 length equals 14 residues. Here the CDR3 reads CASSFQGSNSPLHF. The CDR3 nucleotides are TGTGCCAGCAGCTTCCAGGGGTCGAATTCACCCCTCCACTTT. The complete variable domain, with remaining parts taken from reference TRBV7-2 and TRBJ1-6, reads GAGVSQSPSNKVTEKGKDVELRCDPISGHTALYWYRQSLGQGLEFLIYFQGNSAPDKSGLPSDRFSAERTGGSVSTLTIQRTQQEDSAVYLCASSFQGSNSPLHFGNGTRLTVT.

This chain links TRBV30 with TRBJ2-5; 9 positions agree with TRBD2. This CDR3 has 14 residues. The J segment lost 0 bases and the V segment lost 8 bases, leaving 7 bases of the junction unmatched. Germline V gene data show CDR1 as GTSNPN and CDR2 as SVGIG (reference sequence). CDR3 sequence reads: CASKSGGNQETQYF. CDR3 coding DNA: TGTGCCAGCAAAAGCGGGGGGAACCAAGAGACCCAGTACTTC.

CDR3 loop: CASVSGQNTEAFF. Written as DNA, the CDR3 is TGTGCCAGCGTCTCGGGCCAGAACACTGAAGCTTTCTTT. This chain joins TRBV6-1 and TRBJ1-1; no clear D. Germline-derived CDR1 and CDR2 are MNHNS and SASEGT. The CDR3 loop spans 13 amino acids. V lost 8 bases, J lost 1 base, and 11 bases lay in between.

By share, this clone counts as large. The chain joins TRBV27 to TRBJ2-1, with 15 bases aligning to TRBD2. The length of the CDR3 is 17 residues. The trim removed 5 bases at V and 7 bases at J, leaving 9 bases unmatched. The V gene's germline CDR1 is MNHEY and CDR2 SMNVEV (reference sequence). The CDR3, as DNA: TGTGCCAGCAGTCGCCGGACTAGCGGGGGGGCTGAGAATGAGCAGTTCTTC. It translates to CASSRRTSGGAENEQFF.

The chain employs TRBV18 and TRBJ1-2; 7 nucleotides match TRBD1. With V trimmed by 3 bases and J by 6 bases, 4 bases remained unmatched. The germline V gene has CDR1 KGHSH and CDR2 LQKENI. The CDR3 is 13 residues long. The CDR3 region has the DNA TGTGCCAGCTCACCCGGGACAGTTAATGGCTACACCTTC. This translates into CASSPGTVNGYTF. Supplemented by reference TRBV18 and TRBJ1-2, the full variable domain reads NAGVMQNPRHLVRRRGQEARLRCSPMKGHSHVYWYRQLPEEGLKFMVYLQKENIIDESGMPKERFSAEFPKEGPSILRIQQVVRGDSAAYFCASSPGTVNGYTFGSGTRLTVV.

The CDR3 nucleotides read TGTGCCAGCAGCCCGGGGAGGTATTTCAATGAGCAGTTCTTC. It is translated as CASSPGRYFNEQFF. The chain employs TRBV7-2 and TRBJ2-1, with D tentatively TRBD2 (6 bases). From germline, CDR1 is SGHTA and CDR2 FQGNSA. V was shortened by 5 bases and J by 6 bases, with 14 bases between the two germline ends. The CDR3 has 14 residues.

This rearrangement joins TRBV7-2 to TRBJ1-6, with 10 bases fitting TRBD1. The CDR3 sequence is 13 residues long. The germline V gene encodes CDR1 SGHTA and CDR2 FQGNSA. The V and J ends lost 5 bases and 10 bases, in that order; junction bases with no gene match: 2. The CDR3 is CASSAGQGSPLHF. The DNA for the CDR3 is TGTGCCAGCAGCGCGGGACAGGGGTCACCCCTCCACTTT.

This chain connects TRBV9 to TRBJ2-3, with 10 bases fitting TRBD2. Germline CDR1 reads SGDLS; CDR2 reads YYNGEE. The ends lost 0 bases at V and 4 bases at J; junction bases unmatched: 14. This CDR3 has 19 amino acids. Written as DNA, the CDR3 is TGTGCCAGCAGCGTAGGGCCCTTCCGGAGCGGGGGGGCCTCAGATACGCAGTATTTT. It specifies CASSVGPFRSGGASDTQYF.

CDR3 region: CASSKLSGPTDTQYF. In nucleotides, the CDR3 is TGTGCCAGCAGCAAACTGAGCGGCCCCACAGATACGCAGTATTTT. The chain has TRBV6-1 and TRBJ2-3, with TRBD2 as a possible D gene (5 bases). The germline V gene has CDR1 MNHNS and CDR2 SASEGT. CDR3 length equals 15 residues. With 6 bases removed from V and 2 bases from J, the gap between germline ends came to 15 bases.

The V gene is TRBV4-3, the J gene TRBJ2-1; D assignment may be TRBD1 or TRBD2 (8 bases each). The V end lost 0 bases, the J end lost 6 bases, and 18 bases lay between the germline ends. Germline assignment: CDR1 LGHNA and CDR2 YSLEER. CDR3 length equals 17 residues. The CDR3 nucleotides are TGCGCCAGCAGCCAAGACGGGGGGGCAGGGGGCCCCAATGAGCAGTTCTTC. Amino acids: CASSQDGGAGGPNEQFF.

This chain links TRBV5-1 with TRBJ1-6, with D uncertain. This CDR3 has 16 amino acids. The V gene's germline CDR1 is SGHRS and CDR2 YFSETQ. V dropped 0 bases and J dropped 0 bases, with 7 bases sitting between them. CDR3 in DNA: TGCGCCAGCAGCTTGGAAGAGCCCTCCTATAATTCACCCCTCCACTTT. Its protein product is CASSLEEPSYNSPLHF.

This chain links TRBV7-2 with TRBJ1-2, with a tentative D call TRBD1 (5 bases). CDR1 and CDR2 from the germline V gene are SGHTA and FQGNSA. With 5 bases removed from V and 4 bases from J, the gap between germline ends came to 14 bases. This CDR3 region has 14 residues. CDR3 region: CASSASGQGYGYTF. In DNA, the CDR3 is TGTGCCAGCAGCGCAAGTGGGCAGGGCTATGGCTACACCTTC.

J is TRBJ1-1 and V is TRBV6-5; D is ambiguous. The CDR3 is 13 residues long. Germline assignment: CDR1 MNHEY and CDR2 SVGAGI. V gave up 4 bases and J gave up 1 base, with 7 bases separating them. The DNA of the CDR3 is TGTGCCAGCAGTTCCCGGGGGAACACTGAAGCTTTCTTT. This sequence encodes CASSSRGNTEAFF.

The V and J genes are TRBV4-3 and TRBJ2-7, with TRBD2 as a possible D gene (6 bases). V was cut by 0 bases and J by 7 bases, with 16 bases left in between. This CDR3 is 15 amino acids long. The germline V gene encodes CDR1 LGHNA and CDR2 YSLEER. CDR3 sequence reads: CASSQETRALSEQYF. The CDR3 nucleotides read TGCGCCAGCAGCCAAGAGACTAGGGCCCTTTCGGAGCAGTACTTC.

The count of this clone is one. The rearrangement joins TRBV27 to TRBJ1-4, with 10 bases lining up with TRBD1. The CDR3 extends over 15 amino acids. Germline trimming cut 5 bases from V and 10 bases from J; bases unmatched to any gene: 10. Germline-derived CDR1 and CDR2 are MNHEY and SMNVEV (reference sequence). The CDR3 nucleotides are TGTGCCAGCAGTGCGTCCGGGACAGGGGTGAGAAAACTGTTTTTT. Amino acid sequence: CASSASGTGVRKLFF. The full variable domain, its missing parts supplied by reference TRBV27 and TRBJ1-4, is EAQVTQNPRYLITVTGKKLTVTCSQNMNHEYMSWYRQDPGLGLRQIYYSMNVEVTDKGDVPEGYKVSRKEKRNFPLILESPSPNQTSLYFCASSASGTGVRKLFFGSGTQLSVL.

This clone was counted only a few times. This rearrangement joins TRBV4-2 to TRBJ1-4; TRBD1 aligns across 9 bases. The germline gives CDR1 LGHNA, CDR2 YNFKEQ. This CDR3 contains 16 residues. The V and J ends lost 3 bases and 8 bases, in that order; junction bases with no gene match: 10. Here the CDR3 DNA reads TGTGCCAGCAGCCATCTCACCGGGACAGGGAGCGAAAAACTGTTTTTT. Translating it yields CASSHLTGTGSEKLFF.

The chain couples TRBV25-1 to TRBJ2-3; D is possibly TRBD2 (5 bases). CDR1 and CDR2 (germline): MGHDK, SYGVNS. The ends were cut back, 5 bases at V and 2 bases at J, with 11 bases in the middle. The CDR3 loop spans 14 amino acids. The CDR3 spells CASSRAEATDTQYF. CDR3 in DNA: TGTGCCAGCAGTAGAGCGGAGGCCACAGATACGCAGTATTTT.

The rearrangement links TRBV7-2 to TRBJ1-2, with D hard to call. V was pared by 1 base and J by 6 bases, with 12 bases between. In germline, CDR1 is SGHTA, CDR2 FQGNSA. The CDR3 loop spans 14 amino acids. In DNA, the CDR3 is TGTGCCAGCAGCTTAGAGGCGACAACGGATGGCTACACCTTC. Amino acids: CASSLEATTDGYTF.